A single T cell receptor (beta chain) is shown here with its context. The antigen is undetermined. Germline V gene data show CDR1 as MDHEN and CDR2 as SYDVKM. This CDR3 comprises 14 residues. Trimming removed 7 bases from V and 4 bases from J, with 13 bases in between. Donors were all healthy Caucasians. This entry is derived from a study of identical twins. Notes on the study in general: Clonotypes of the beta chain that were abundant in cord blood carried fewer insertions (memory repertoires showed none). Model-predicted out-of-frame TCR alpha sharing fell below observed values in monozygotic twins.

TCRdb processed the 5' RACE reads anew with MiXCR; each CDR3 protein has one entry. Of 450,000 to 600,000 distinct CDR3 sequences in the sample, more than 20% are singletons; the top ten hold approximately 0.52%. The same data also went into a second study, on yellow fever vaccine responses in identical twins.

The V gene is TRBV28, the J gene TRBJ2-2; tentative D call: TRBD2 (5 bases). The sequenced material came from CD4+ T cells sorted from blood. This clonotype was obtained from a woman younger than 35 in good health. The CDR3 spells CASKKEGTTGELFF. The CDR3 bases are TGTGCCAGCAAGAAAGAGGGCACCACCGGGGAGCTGTTTTTT.